One and the same sample provided the 21 T cell receptor beta chains below, sequenced in a study of OX40 agonist ivuxolimab in advanced cancers. Only in-frame clones appear in the TCRdb table, and some are missing; sequencing was by immunoSEQ multiplex PCR. Of around 82,000 clones listed, roughly 89% are singletons. The material was CD4+ or CD8+ T cells sorted from blood, obtained in a trial of the OX40 agonist ivuxolimab. The receptors were gathered from an adult with an advanced solid tumor such as melanoma, head and neck, liver or kidney cancer.

This clone was detected a few times. The J gene is TRBJ1-4, the V gene TRBV6-6, with a tentative D call TRBD1 (5 bases). Trimming took off 7 bases at V and 0 bases at J, with 6 bases between the two ends. Germline-derived CDR1 and CDR2 are MNHNY and SVGAGI (reference sequence). The length of the CDR3 is 13 residues. CDR3 residues: CASKGTTNEKLFF. CDR3 in DNA: TGTGCCAGCAAGGGGACAACTAATGAAAAACTGTTTTTT.

The chain has TRBV15 and TRBJ2-7, with 7 bases lining up with TRBD2. Germline CDR1 reads LNHNV; CDR2 reads YYDKDF (reference sequence). V trimming: 2 bases; J trimming: 5 bases; junction bases outside the gene matches: 12. This CDR3 spans 16 amino acids. CDR3 protein: CATSRSREDLFDEQYF. Written as DNA, the CDR3 is TGTGCCACCAGCAGATCACGGGAGGATCTGTTTGACGAGCAGTACTTC.

The J gene is TRBJ2-3, the V gene TRBV6-1; 8 bases are shared with TRBD2. After removal of 3 bases from V and 1 base from J, the junction contained 9 bases not matched to a gene. Germline lookup yields CDR1 MNHNS and CDR2 SASEGT. CDR3 length equals 17 residues. The CDR3 protein is CASSDGLAFGGTDTQYF. The CDR3 coding sequence is TGTGCCAGCAGTGACGGACTAGCCTTTGGAGGCACAGATACGCAGTATTTT.

This sequence joins TRBV6-6 and TRBJ1-1; D is undetermined. This CDR3 has 16 amino acids. The V end lost 3 bases, the J end lost 1 base, and 15 bases lay between the germline ends. Germline CDR1 and CDR2: MNHNY and SVGAGI (reference sequence). CDR3: CASSYLAAGENTEAFF. CDR3 in DNA: TGTGCCAGCAGTTATTTAGCGGCAGGAGAGAACACTGAAGCTTTCTTT.

The V gene is TRBV7-2, the J gene TRBJ1-2; D is possibly TRBD1 (6 bases). V gave up 5 bases and J gave up 4 bases, with 11 bases separating them. CDR3 length: 13 amino acids. The V gene's germline CDR1 is SGHTA and CDR2 FQGNSA. CDR3 protein: CASSPGAGYGYTF. The CDR3, as DNA: TGTGCCAGCAGCCCGGGGGCTGGCTATGGCTACACCTTC. Supplemented by reference TRBV7-2 and TRBJ1-2, the full variable domain reads GAGVSQSPSNKVTEKGKDVELRCDPISGHTALYWYRQSLGQGLEFLIYFQGNSAPDKSGLPSDRFSAERTGGSVSTLTIQRTQQEDSAVYLCASSPGAGYGYTFGSGTRLTVV.

The rearrangement joins TRBV7-4 to TRBJ2-7; D not resolved. Trimming shortened V by 4 bases and J by 2 bases, and 18 bases separated the two germline ends. The CDR3 is 16 amino acids. CDR1 SGHVT and CDR2 SQSDAQ come from the germline V gene. CDR3 protein: CASSSTGCGYAYEQYF. The CDR3 region has the DNA TGTGCCAGCAGCTCCACTGGCTGTGGGTATGCCTACGAGCAGTACTTC.

J is TRBJ2-1 and V is TRBV27; the match to TRBD2 covers 10 bases. V lost 5 bases and J lost 8; bases outside the gene matches: 12. The CDR3 has 16 amino acids. CDR1 and CDR2 from the germline V gene are MNHEY and SMNVEV (reference sequence). The DNA for the CDR3 is TGTGCCAGCAGTCCCTTTTGGAGCGGGAGGGCGTATGAGCAGTTCTTC. It yields the protein CASSPFWSGRAYEQFF.

The chain links TRBV7-9 to TRBJ1-1; 10 nucleotides agree with TRBD1. This CDR3 contains 15 residues. Germline lookup yields CDR1 SEHNR and CDR2 FQNEAQ (reference sequence). V lost 3 bases, J lost 5 bases, and 6 bases stayed unmatched. The CDR3 is CASSFRDRGPTEAFF. CDR3 nucleotides: TGTGCCAGCAGCTTCCGGGACAGGGGCCCGACTGAAGCTTTCTTT.

This clone was seen a single time. V and J are TRBV7-3 and TRBJ2-2, with D possibly matching TRBD2 (5 bases). The V gene's germline CDR1 is SGHTA and CDR2 FQGTGA. Trimming stripped 2 bases from V and 6 bases from J, with 10 bases between. The CDR3 extends over 14 amino acids. CDR3 protein: CASSLELVAGELFF. The CDR3 DNA reads as TGTGCCAGCAGCTTAGAACTAGTAGCCGGGGAGCTGTTTTTT. The full variable domain, rest sourced from reference TRBV7-3 and TRBJ2-2, is GAGVSQTPSNKVTEKGKYVELRCDPISGHTALYWYRQSLGQGPEFLIYFQGTGAADDSGLPNDRFFAVRPEGSVSTLKIQRTERGDSAVYLCASSLELVAGELFFGEGSRLTVL.

The chain joins TRBV5-1 to TRBJ2-6, with 10 bases that match TRBD1. This CDR3 contains 17 residues. J gave up 2 bases and V 1 base, and 3 bases lay outside the gene matches. The germline CDR1 and CDR2 sequences are SGHRS and YFSETQ. The CDR3 DNA follows: TGCGCCAGCAGCTTGCGGACAGGGGGGCCTGGGGCCAACGTCCTGACTTTC. Encoded protein: CASSLRTGGPGANVLTF. The variable domain in full, completed from reference TRBV5-1 and TRBJ2-6, reads KAGVTQTPRYLIKTRGQQVTLSCSPISGHRSVSWYQQTPGQGLQFLFEYFSETQRNKGNFPGRFSGRQFSNSRSEMNVSTLELGDSALYLCASSLRTGGPGANVLTFGAGSRLTVL.

This chain joins TRBV7-8 and TRBJ2-2, with TRBD1 matching over 7 bases. V trimming: 3 bases; J trimming: 7 bases; junction bases outside the gene matches: 8. The CDR3 contains 15 residues. CDR1 and CDR2 from the germline V gene are SGHVS and FQNEAQ. In DNA, the CDR3 is TGTGCCAGCAGCTTGGGTAGGGGGCTGGTCGGGGAGCTGTTTTTT. Protein: CASSLGRGLVGELFF. Variable domain in full (rest from reference TRBV7-8 and TRBJ2-2): GAGVSQSPRYKVAKRGQDVALRCDPISGHVSLFWYQQALGQGPEFLTYFQNEAQLDKSGLPSDRFFAERPEGSVSTLKIQRTQQEDSAVYLCASSLGRGLVGELFFGEGSRLTVL.

The gene calls are TRBV5-1 and TRBJ2-5; D is possibly TRBD2 (7 bases). Per germline, CDR1 SGHRS and CDR2 YFSETQ. V was clipped by 4 bases and J by 5 bases, with 21 bases between them. This CDR3 has 16 residues. In DNA form, the CDR3 reads TGCGCCAGCAGCCAAGGTGCGGGGGCCAGCTGGGAGACCCAGTACTTC. Translation gives CASSQGAGASWETQYF.

The chain has TRBV9 and TRBJ1-3; 9 bases map to TRBD1. The ends lost 3 bases at V and 3 bases at J; junction bases unmatched: 10. The germline V gene encodes CDR1 SGDLS and CDR2 YYNGEE. The CDR3 is made up of 17 amino acids. This chain's CDR3 is CASSGGQGKYGGNTIYF. CDR3 coding DNA: TGTGCCAGCAGCGGCGGACAGGGGAAATACGGTGGAAACACCATATATTTT.

The chain joins TRBV28 to TRBJ2-7; D unresolved. V was trimmed by 3 bases and J by 9 bases, leaving 15 bases between them. The CDR3 runs 13 residues. The V gene's germline CDR1 is MDHEN and CDR2 SYDVKM. CDR3 coding DNA: TGTGCCAGCAGTTTCGTGTCGTCTGGTTGGCAGTACTTC. The encoded protein is CASSFVSSGWQYF.

The chain couples TRBV11-2 to TRBJ2-3; the D gene is possibly TRBD2 (6 bases). V lost 1 base to trimming and J lost 3 bases, with 14 bases between them. This CDR3 spans 16 amino acids. Germline V gene data show CDR1 as SGHAT and CDR2 as FQNNGV. CDR3 coding DNA: TGTGCCAGCAGCTTAGTTGGCGGGGTGACAACAGATACGCAGTATTTT. It specifies CASSLVGGVTTDTQYF.

This chain joins TRBV9 and TRBJ2-5; D perhaps matches TRBD2 (7 bases). The CDR3 has 16 amino acids. V dropped 0 bases and J dropped 7 bases, with 19 bases sitting between them. Looked up from germline, CDR1 is SGDLS and CDR2 is YYNGEE. The CDR3 reads CASSVEPAGVQGTQYF. The CDR3 DNA is TGTGCCAGCAGCGTAGAGCCCGCGGGGGTACAGGGGACCCAGTACTTC. The complete variable domain, with remaining parts taken from reference TRBV9 and TRBJ2-5, reads DSGVTQTPKHLITATGQRVTLRCSPRSGDLSVYWYQQSLDQGLQFLIQYYNGEERAKGNILERFSAQQFPDLHSELNLSSLELGDSALYFCASSVEPAGVQGTQYFGPGTRLLVL.

This rearrangement joins TRBV6-5 to TRBJ1-2, with D hard to call. The CDR3 covers 13 residues. Trimming took 4 bases from V and 1 from J, leaving 7 bases between them. The germline V gene encodes CDR1 MNHEY and CDR2 SVGAGI. CDR3 amino acids: CASSLDLNYGYTF. The CDR3 coding sequence is TGTGCCAGCAGTTTAGATCTTAACTATGGCTACACCTTC.

The chain couples TRBV5-4 to TRBJ2-5; D gene ambiguous. The CDR3 covers 15 residues. CDR1 is SGHNT, CDR2 YYREEE, per germline (reference sequence). Trimming took 0 bases from V and 0 from J, leaving 9 bases between them. The chain's CDR3 is CASSLATNYQETQYF. The CDR3 nucleotides are TGTGCCAGCAGCTTGGCCACCAACTACCAAGAGACCCAGTACTTC. Variable domain in full (rest from reference TRBV5-4 and TRBJ2-5): ETGVTQSPTHLIKTRGQQVTLRCSSQSGHNTVSWYQQALGQGPQFIFQYYREEENGRGNFPPRFSGLQFPNYSSELNVNALELDDSALYLCASSLATNYQETQYFGPGTRLLVL.

The chain uses TRBV7-9 and TRBJ1-2; D remains ambiguous. The V end was cut by 3 bases, the J end by 2 bases, with 7 bases between. This CDR3 is built from 13 residues. Germline lookup yields CDR1 SEHNR and CDR2 FQNEAQ (reference sequence). The CDR3 nucleotides are TGTGCCAGCAGCTTCCCAGCGAACTATGGCTACACCTTC. Encoded protein: CASSFPANYGYTF.

This rearrangement joins TRBV28 to TRBJ1-5; D remains unclear. V lost 7 bases and J lost 4, with 14 bases in between. The CDR3 runs 14 residues. Germline values: CDR1 MDHEN, CDR2 SYDVKM. CDR3 bases: TGTGCCAGCAACCCCCCGTGGGGAAATCAGCCCCAGCATTTT. Translating it yields CASNPPWGNQPQHF.

This chain links TRBV27 with TRBJ1-2, with D perhaps TRBD1 (5 bases). The CDR3 is made up of 17 amino acids. V shed 5 bases and J shed 0 bases, with 19 bases lying between them. From germline, CDR1 is MNHEY and CDR2 SMNVEV (reference sequence). In DNA, the CDR3 is TGTGCCAGCAGTGGCCTCGCGAAAAGGGGAGCTAACTATGGCTACACCTTC. Translated, it gives CASSGLAKRGANYGYTF.